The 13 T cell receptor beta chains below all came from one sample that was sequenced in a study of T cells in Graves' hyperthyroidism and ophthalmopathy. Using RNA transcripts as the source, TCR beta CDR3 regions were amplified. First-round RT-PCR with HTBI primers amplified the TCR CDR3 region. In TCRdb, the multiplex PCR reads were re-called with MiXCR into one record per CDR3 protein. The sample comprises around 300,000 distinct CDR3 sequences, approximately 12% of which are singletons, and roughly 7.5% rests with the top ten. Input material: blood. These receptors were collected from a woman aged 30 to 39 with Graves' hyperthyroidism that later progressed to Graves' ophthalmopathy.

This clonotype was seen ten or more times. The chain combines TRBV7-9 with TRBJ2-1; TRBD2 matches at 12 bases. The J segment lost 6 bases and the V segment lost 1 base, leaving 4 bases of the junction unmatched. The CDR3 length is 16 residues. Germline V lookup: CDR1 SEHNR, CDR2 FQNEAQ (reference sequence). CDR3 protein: CASSLGQLAGGNEQFF. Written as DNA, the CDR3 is TGTGCCAGCAGCTTAGGCCAACTAGCGGGAGGCAATGAGCAGTTCTTC.

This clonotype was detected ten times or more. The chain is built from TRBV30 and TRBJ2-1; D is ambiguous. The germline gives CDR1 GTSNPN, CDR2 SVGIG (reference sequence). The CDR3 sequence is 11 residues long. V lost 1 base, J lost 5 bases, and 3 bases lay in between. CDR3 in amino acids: CAWSGDNEQFF. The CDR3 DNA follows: TGTGCCTGGAGTGGAGACAATGAGCAGTTCTTC.

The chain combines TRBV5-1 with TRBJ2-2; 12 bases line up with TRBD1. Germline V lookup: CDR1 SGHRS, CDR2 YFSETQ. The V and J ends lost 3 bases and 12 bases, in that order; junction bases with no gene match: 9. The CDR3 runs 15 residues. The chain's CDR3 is CASSWDRGPLNKLFF. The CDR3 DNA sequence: TGCGCCAGCAGCTGGGACAGGGGGCCTTTAAATAAGCTGTTTTTT.

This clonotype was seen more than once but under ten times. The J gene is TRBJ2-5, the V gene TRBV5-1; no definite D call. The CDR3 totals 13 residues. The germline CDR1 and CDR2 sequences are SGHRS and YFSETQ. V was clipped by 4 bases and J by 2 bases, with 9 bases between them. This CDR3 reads CASSPDYQETQYF. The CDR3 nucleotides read TGCGCCAGCAGCCCGGATTATCAAGAGACCCAGTACTTC.

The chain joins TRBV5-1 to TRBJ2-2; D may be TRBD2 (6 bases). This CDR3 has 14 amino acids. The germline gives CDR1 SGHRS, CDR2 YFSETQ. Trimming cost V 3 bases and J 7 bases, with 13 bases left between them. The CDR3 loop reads CASSSGLTGGELFF. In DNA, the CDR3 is TGCGCCAGCAGCTCGGGACTGACCGGCGGGGAGCTGTTTTTT.

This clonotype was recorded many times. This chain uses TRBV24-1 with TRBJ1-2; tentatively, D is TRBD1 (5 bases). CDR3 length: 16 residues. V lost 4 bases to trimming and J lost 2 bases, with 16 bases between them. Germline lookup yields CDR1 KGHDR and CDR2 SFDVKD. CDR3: CATSDPGTYANYGYTF. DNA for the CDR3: TGTGCCACCAGTGACCCAGGGACTTACGCGAACTATGGCTACACCTTC.

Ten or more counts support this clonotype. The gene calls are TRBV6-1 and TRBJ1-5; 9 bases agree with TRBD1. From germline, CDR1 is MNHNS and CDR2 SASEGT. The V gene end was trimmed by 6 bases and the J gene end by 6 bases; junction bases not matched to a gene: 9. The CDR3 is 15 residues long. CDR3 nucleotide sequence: TGTGCCAGCAGCGGGAGGGACAGGGTTGCTCAGCCCCAGCATTTT. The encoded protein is CASSGRDRVAQPQHF.

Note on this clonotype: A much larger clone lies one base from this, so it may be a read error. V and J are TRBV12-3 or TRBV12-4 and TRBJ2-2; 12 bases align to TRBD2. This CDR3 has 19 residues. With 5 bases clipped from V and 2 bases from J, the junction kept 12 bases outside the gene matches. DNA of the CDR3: TGTGCCAGCAGTGAGGTAATGGGACTAGCGGGCGTCAACACCGGGGAGCTGTTTTTT. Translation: CASSEVMGLAGVNTGELFF.

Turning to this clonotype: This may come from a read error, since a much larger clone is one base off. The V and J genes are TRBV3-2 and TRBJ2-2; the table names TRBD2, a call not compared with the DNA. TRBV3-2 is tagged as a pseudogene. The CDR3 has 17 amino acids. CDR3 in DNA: TGTGCCAGCAGCGCGCGGGCGGAAAACGCGAACACCTGGGAGCTGTTTTTT. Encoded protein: CASSARAENANTWELFF.

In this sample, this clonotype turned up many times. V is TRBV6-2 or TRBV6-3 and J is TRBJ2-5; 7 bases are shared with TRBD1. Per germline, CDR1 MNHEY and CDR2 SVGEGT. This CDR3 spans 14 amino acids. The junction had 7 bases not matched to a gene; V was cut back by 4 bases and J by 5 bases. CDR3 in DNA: TGTGCCAGCAGTTCCGGGACAGCATCGGAGACCCAGTACTTC. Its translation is CASSSGTASETQYF.

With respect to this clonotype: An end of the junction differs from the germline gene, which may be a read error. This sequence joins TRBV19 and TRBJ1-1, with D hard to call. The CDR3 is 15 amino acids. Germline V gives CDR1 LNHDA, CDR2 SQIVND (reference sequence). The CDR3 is CASNVLAGGNTEASF. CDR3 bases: TGTGCCAGTAATGTGTTGGCCGGAGGGAACACTGAAGCTTCCTTT.

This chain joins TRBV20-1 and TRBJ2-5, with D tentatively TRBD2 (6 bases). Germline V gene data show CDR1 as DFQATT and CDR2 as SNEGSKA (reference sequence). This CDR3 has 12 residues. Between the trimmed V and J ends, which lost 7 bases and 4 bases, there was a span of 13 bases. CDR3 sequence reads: CSGREEIETQYF. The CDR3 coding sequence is TGCAGTGGGCGGGAAGAGATAGAGACCCAGTACTTC.

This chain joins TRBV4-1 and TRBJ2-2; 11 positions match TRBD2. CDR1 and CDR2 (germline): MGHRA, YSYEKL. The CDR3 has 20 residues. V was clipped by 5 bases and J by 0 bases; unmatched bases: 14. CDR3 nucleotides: TGCGCCAGCAGCTATCGGCTAGCGGGAGGAATTTTGACGAACACCGGGGAGCTGTTTTTT. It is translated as CASSYRLAGGILTNTGELFF.